This TCR beta chain came from a study of cytomegalovirus exposure and HLA in healthy donors. On this clone itself: Its cognate antigen is unknown.

PCR primers comprised 60 Vbeta and 13 Jbeta primers. The authors' processing: An analysis performed later counted about 80 million unique TCR beta chains (roughly 10 million of them shared). Generated by immunoSEQ multiplex PCR, the TCRdb table keeps only in-frame clones and is missing some. V, J and clone size are taken as reported in that table, and D and trimming were inferred from the DNA itself. This table has approximately 110,000 clones, roughly 80% appearing once. The CDR3 loop spans 16 amino acids. CDR1 and CDR2 (germline): SGHRS, YFSETQ. The J segment lost 5 bases and the V segment lost 1 base, leaving 6 bases of the junction unmatched. Overall study results and limits: Certain sequence variants were highly shared and formed a cluster, and this cluster was likely a sequencing artifact. The study listed 150 to 200 cytomegalovirus-associated TCR beta chains.

This rearrangement joins TRBV5-1 to TRBJ2-3, with 11 nucleotides matching TRBD2. The sequence was obtained from a man aged 25 to 40 in good health and CMV-seropositive. The sequencing sample was made of PBMCs. CDR3 nucleotides: TGCGCCAGCAGCTTGCTAACTAGCGGGAGATTAGATACGCAGTATTTT. It encodes CASSLLTSGRLDTQYF.